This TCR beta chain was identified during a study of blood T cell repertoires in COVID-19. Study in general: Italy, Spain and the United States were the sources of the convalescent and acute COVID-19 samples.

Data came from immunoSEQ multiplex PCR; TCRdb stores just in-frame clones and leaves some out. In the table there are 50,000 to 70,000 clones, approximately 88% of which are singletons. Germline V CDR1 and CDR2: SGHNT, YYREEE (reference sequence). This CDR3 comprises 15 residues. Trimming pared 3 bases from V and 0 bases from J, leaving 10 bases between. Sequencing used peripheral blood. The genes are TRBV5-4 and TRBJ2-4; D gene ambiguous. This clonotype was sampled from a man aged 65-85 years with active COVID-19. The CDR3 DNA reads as TGTGCCAGCAGCTCCGCGCAAATAGCCAAAAACATTCAGTACTTC. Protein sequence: CASSSAQIAKNIQYF.